This T cell receptor (beta chain) was identified during a study of OX40 agonist ivuxolimab in advanced cancers. Autoimmune disease history or systemic immunosuppression disqualified patients. This CDR3 is built from 15 residues. Trimming shortened V by 5 bases and J by 4 bases, and 15 bases separated the two germline ends. Germline V gene data show CDR1 as LNHDA and CDR2 as SQIVND (reference sequence). Repertoires were generated with immunoSEQ multiplex PCR, while TCRdb's copy carries only in-frame clones and drops some. The table includes about 88,000 clones, 75% to 90% detected once. This receptor was taken from an adult with an advanced solid tumor such as melanoma, head and neck, liver or kidney cancer. J is TRBJ2-1 and V is TRBV19; the D gene is possibly TRBD1 (6 bases). The sample in question was CD4+ or CD8+ T cells sorted from blood, obtained in a trial of the OX40 agonist ivuxolimab. CDR3 region: CASSPPGARYNEQFF. The CDR3 coding sequence is TGTGCCAGTAGTCCCCCAGGGGCGAGATACAATGAGCAGTTCTTC.